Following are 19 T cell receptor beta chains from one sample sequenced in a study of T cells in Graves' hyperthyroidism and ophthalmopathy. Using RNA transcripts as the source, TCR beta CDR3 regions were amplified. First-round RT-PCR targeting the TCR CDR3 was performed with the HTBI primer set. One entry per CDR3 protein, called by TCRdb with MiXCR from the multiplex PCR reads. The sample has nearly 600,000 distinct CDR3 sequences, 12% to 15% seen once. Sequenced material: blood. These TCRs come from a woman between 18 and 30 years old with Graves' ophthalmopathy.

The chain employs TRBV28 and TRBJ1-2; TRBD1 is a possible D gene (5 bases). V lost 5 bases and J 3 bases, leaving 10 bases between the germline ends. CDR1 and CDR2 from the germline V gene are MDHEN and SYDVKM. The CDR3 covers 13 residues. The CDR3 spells CASSTGDDYGYTF. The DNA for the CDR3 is TGTGCCAGCAGTACCGGGGACGACTATGGCTACACCTTC.

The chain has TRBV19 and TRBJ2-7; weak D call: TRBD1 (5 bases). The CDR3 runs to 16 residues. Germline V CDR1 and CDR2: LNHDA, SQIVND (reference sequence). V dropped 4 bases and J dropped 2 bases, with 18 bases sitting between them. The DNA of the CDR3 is TGTGCCAGTAGTACTCGGACATACCCAATCCCCTACGAGCAGTACTTC. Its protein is CASSTRTYPIPYEQYF.

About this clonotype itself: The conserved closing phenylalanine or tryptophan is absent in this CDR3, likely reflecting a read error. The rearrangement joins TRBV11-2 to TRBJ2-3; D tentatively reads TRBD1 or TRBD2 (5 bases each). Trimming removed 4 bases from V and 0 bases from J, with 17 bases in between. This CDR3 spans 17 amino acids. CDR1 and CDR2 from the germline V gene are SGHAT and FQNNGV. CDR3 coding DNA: TGTGCCAGCAGCTCTGGTGGGACGGCGACCAGCACAGATACGCAGTATCTT. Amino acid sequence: CASSSGGTATSTDTQYL.

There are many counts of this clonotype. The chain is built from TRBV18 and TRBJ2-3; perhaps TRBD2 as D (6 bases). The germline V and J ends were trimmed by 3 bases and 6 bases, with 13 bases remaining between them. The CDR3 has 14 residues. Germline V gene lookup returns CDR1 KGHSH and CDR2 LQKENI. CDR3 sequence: CASSPDYLTDTQYF. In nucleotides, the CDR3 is TGTGCCAGCTCACCGGACTACTTAACGGATACGCAGTATTTT.

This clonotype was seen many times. For the CDR3, the DNA is TGTGCCTGGAGTGTACTCCTCGGGGCGTCGACTGAAGCTTTCTTT. This translates into CAWSVLLGASTEAFF. This sequence joins TRBV30 and TRBJ1-1; possibly TRBD1 for D (5 bases). Trimming took 0 bases from V and 5 from J, leaving 16 bases between them. The germline V gene has CDR1 GTSNPN and CDR2 SVGIG (reference sequence). This CDR3 has 15 amino acids.

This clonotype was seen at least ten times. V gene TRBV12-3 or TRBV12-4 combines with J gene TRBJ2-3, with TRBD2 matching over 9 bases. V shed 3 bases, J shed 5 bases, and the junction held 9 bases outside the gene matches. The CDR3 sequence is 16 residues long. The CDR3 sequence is CASSFLAGGLGDTQYF. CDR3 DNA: TGTGCCAGCAGTTTTCTGGCGGGAGGGTTAGGAGATACGCAGTATTTT.

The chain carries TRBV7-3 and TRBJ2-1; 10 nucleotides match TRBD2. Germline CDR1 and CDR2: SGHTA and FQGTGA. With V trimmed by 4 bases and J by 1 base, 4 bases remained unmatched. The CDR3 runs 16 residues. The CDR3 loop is CASSSLGLASYNEQFF. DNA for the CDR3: TGTGCCAGCAGCTCCTTGGGACTAGCGTCCTACAATGAGCAGTTCTTC.

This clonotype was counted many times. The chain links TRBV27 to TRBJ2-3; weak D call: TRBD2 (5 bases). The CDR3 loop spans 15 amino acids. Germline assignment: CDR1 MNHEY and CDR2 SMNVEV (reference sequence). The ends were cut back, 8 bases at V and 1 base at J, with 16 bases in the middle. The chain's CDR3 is CASSVSVLGTDTQYF. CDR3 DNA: TGTGCCAGCTCTGTTAGCGTTTTGGGCACAGATACGCAGTATTTT.

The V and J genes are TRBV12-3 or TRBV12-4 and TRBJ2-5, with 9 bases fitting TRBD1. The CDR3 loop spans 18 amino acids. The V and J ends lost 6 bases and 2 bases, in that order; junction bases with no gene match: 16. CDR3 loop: CASSPPLTSGTGQETQYF. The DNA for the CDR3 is TGTGCCAGCAGCCCGCCCCTAACCTCCGGGACAGGGCAAGAGACCCAGTACTTC.

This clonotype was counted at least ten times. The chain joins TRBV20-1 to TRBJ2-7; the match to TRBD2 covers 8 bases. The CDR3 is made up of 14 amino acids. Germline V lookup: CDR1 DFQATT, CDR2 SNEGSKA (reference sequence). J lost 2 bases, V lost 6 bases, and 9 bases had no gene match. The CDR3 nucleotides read TGCAGTGCCTATGGACTAGCAGGGACCTACGAGCAGTACTTC. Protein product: CSAYGLAGTYEQYF.

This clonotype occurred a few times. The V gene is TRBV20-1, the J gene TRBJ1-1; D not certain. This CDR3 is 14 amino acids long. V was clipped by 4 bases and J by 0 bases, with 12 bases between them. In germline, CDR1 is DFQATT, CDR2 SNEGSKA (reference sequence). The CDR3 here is CSATVPEVNTEAFF. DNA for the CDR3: TGCAGTGCTACGGTCCCCGAGGTGAACACTGAAGCTTTCTTT.

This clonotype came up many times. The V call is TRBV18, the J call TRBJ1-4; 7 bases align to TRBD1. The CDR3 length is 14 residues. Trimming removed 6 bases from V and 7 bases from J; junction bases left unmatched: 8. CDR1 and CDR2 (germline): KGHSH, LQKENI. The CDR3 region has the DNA TGTGCCAGCTCGTGGGGACAGAGGTTTGAAAAACTGTTTTTT. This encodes CASSWGQRFEKLFF.

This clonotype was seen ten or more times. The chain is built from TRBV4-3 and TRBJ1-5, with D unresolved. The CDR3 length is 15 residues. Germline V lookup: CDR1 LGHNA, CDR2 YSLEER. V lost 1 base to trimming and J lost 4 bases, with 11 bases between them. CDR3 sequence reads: CASSQGVIGNQPQHF. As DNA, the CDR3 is TGCGCCAGCAGCCAAGGGGTGATCGGGAATCAGCCCCAGCATTTT.

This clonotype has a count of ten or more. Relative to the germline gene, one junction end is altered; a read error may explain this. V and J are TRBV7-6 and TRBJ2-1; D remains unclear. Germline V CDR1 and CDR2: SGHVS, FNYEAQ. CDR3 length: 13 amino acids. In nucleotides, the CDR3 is TGTGCCAGCAGCCCTAGATCCTCCAATGAGCAGTTCTTC. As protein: CASSPRSSNEQFF.

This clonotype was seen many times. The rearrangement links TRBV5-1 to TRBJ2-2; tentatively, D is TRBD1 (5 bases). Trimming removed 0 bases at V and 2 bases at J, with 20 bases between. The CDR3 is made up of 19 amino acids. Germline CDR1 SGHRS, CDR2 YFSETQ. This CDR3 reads CASSLARRGRVPNTGELFF. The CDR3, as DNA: TGCGCCAGCAGCTTGGCCCGTAGGGGCAGGGTACCCAACACCGGGGAGCTGTTTTTT.

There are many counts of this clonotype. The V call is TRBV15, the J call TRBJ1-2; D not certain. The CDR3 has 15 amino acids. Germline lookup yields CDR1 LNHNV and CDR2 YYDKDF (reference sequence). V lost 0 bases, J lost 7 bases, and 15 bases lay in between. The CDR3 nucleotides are TGTGCCACCAGCAGAGATTTGGCAACCGAGGCTGGCTACACCTTC. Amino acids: CATSRDLATEAGYTF. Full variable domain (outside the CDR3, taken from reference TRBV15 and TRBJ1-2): DAMVIQNPRYQVTQFGKPVTLSCSQTLNHNVMYWYQQKSSQAPKLLFHYYDKDFNNEADTPDNFQSRRPNTSFCFLDIRSPGLGDTAMYLCATSRDLATEAGYTFGSGTRLTVV.

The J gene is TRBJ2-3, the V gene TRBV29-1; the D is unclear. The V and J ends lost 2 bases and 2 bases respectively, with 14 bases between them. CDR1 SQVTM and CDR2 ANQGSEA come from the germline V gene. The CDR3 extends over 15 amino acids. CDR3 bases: TGCAGCGTTGAAAGCCGGGCGGCAATCACAGATACGCAGTATTTT. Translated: CSVESRAAITDTQYF.

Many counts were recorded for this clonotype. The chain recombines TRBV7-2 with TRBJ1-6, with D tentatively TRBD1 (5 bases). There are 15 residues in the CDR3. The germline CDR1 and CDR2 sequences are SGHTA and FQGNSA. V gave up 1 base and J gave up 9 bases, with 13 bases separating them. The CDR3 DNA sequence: TGTGCCAGCAGCTTAGGGCTGGGGCTGGGTTCACCCCTCCACTTT. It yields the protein CASSLGLGLGSPLHF.

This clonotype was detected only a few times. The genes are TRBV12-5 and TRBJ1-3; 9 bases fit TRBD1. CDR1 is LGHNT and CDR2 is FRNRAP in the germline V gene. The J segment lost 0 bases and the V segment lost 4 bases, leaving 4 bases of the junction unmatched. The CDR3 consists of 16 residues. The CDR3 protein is CASGSQGAHSGNTIYF. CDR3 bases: TGTGCTAGTGGTTCACAGGGGGCCCACTCTGGAAACACCATATATTTT.